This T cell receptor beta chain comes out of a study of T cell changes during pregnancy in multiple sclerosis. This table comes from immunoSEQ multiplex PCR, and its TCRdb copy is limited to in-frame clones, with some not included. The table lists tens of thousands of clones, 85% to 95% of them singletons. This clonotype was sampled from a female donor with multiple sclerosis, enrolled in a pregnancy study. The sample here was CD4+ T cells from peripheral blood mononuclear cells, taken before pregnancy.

CDR3 in amino acids: CASSQDTSGDYEQYF. The CDR3 DNA is TGCGCCAGCAGCCAAGATACTAGCGGGGATTACGAGCAGTACTTC. The V gene is TRBV4-3, the J gene TRBJ2-7; 10 nucleotides agree with TRBD2. V lost 0 bases to trimming and J lost 4 bases; unmatched junction nucleotides: 3. Germline V CDR1 and CDR2: LGHNA, YSLEER. CDR3 length equals 15 residues.